These 9 T cell receptor beta chains were sequenced from one sample in a study of post-analysis software for immune sequencing data (dated by TCRdb to between 2014 and 2016). The paper's findings and limits, for the study overall: A few TRBV segments, including TRBV5-6, TRBV5-1 and TRBV20-1, were significantly more frequent in patients than controls.

Library generation was performed with PCR. For sequencing, an Illumina HiSeq 2500 was employed. To reduce PCR and sequencing biases, unique molecular identifiers were incorporated into the TCR beta cDNA libraries. In TCRdb, the public reads were trimmed at Q25 with fastp and aligned with MiXCR, with productive beta chains retained. Rows with one shared CDR3 protein collapse into an entry with the most common genes and DNA. This sample is represented by roughly 800,000 distinct CDR3 sequences; around 46% of them were singletons. Roughly 4.9% of the sample goes to the ten largest clones. These receptors have no known antigen. Sequencing was done on a sample of blood. These receptors were taken from a girl aged 10-17 years with multiple sclerosis.

The chain joins TRBV7-8 to TRBJ1-4; 7 nucleotides match TRBD1. CDR3 size: 13 residues. From germline, CDR1 is SGHVS and CDR2 FQNEAQ. The junction had 5 bases not matched to a gene; V was cut back by 8 bases and J by 5 bases. CDR3: CASRGQLNEKLFF. For the CDR3, the DNA is TGTGCCAGCCGGGGACAGCTAAATGAAAAACTGTTTTTT.

The chain combines TRBV5-1 with TRBJ2-1; 15 bases line up with TRBD2. The J segment lost 5 bases and the V segment lost 4 bases, leaving 10 bases of the junction unmatched. The CDR3 is made up of 18 amino acids. Germline V gene data show CDR1 as SGHRS and CDR2 as YFSETQ. CDR3 loop: CASSPGLAGGPSHNEQFF. CDR3 nucleotide sequence: TGCGCCAGCAGCCCCGGACTAGCGGGAGGGCCGTCCCACAATGAGCAGTTCTTC.

The J gene is TRBJ1-2, the V gene TRBV12-3 or TRBV12-4; D unclear. The CDR3 has 17 residues. The V and J ends lost 3 bases and 8 bases respectively, with 25 bases between them. CDR3 loop: CASSFGTKASFSRGYTF. The CDR3 region has the DNA TGTGCCAGCAGTTTCGGAACCAAGGCCTCCTTCTCTAGAGGCTACACCTTC.

The chain couples TRBV30 to TRBJ2-1; D is unclear. The V gene's germline CDR1 is GTSNPN and CDR2 SVGIG (reference sequence). The CDR3 totals 12 residues. Trimming took 6 bases from V and 2 from J, leaving 8 bases between them. The CDR3 is CACQTTYNEQFF. The CDR3 DNA sequence: TGTGCCTGCCAGACGACCTACAATGAGCAGTTCTTC.

The CDR3 DNA reads TGCAGTGCTAGCCTAGGGACTAGCTTAAATGAGCAGTACTTC. Translating it yields CSASLGTSLNEQYF. The chain is built from TRBV20-1 and TRBJ2-1, with 9 positions matching TRBD2. The end of the DNA fits TRBJ2-7 better, so the J call may be wrong. This CDR3 region has 14 residues. CDR1 and CDR2 from the germline V gene are DFQATT and SNEGSKA (reference sequence).

This clonotype was seen once. This chain connects TRBV12-3 or TRBV12-4 to TRBJ1-5; no reliable D call. The V gene lost 1 base and the J gene lost 6 bases, with 10 bases spanning the gap. The CDR3 runs 14 residues. CDR3 residues: CASSLGTIRQPQHF. In nucleotides, the CDR3 is TGTGCCAGCAGTTTAGGGACGATTCGTCAGCCCCAGCATTTT.

For the CDR3, the DNA is TGTGCCAGCAGCGTGACTAGCGGTAGCACAGATACGCAGTATTTT. The encoded protein is CASSVTSGSTDTQYF. This chain connects TRBV9 to TRBJ2-3; 9 positions agree with TRBD2. V lost 2 bases and J lost 0; bases outside the gene matches: 1. The CDR3 extends over 15 amino acids. The germline CDR1 and CDR2 sequences are SGDLS and YYNGEE.

The V gene is TRBV28, the J gene TRBJ2-7, with TRBD2 as a possible D gene (7 bases). With the DNA end fitting TRBJ2-5 better, the J assignment may be wrong. CDR3 size: 13 residues. Germline V gene data show CDR1 as MDHEN and CDR2 as SYDVKM. CDR3 sequence reads: CASIGRGRRTQYF. The CDR3 region has the DNA TGTGCCAGCATTGGGAGGGGGAGGCGGACCCAGTACTTC.

The chain combines TRBV20-1 with TRBJ2-7, with a possible D match to TRBD2 (5 bases). The J call is doubtful: the DNA matches TRBJ2-1 better. The CDR3 is 16 residues long. CDR1 DFQATT and CDR2 SNEGSKA come from the germline V gene (reference sequence). CDR3 loop: CSASGVLRVTRDEQFF. The CDR3 bases are TGCAGTGCTAGCGGGGTACTTAGGGTAACGAGGGATGAGCAGTTCTTC.